A selection of T cell receptor beta chains follows, all from one sample in a study of blood T cell repertoires in COVID-19. The protocol was immunoSEQ multiplex PCR, while the TCRdb copy is restricted to in-frame clones and leaves out a portion. The sample lists about 490,000 clones, 70% to 90% occurring once. The sequencing input was peripheral blood. The receptor set was obtained from a human donor in a cohort sampled during active COVID-19. CDR3s include the opening cysteine and the closing phenylalanine or tryptophan. Each record gives: clone size, V gene, D gene, J gene, CDR3 DNA, CDR3 protein. A D gene is named only where the DNA matches it firmly. Rows give clone size only sometimes, using once, few, many, or a class for an expanded clone.

size: .
V: TRBV30
D: .
J: TRBJ1-6
DNA: TGTGCCTGGAACGCGGGAAATAATTCACCCCTCCACTTT
CDR3: CAWNAGNNSPLHF

size: .
V: TRBV10-3
D: TRBD1
J: TRBJ1-1
DNA: TGTGCCATCAGCTGGGACAGGTTCACTGAAGCTTTCTTT
CDR3: CAISWDRFTEAFF

size: .
V: TRBV18
D: TRBD2
J: TRBJ2-1
DNA: TGTGCCAGCTCACCTAGCGGGGTCTACAATGAGCAGTTCTTC
CDR3: CASSPSGVYNEQFF

size: .
V: TRBV4-3
D: .
J: TRBJ2-2
DNA: TGCGCCAGCAGCCCAAGGGACTCTTGGGCCGGGGAGCTGTTTTTT
CDR3: CASSPRDSWAGELFF

size: .
V: TRBV7-7
D: .
J: TRBJ1-4
DNA: TGTGCTAGCAGCAGAGGCTCCGGGGGAGACGAAAAACTGTTTTTT
CDR3: CASSRGSGGDEKLFF

size: .
V: TRBV18
D: TRBD1
J: TRBJ1-2
DNA: TGTGCCAGCTCACCACCGACAGGGAGAATGGATGGCTACACCTTC
CDR3: CASSPPTGRMDGYTF

size: .
V: TRBV9
D: .
J: TRBJ1-1
DNA: TGTGCCAGCAGCGTAGGGGACATTAACACTGAAGCTTTCTTT
CDR3: CASSVGDINTEAFF

size: .
V: TRBV5-6
D: .
J: TRBJ2-7
DNA: TGTGCCAGCAGCCCGATGATGGGGCGAATACCCCCATACGAGCAGTACTTC
CDR3: CASSPMMGRIPPYEQYF

size: few
V: TRBV7-9
D: TRBD1
J: TRBJ1-4
DNA: TGTGCCACCTCACTTGGGACAGGTCGCGAAAAACTGTTTTTT
CDR3: CATSLGTGREKLFF

size: .
V: TRBV18
D: .
J: TRBJ2-5
DNA: TGTGCCAGCTCACCACGGGCCTTAGGGGGAAAAGAGACCCAGTACTTC
CDR3: CASSPRALGGKETQYF

size: .
V: TRBV5-1
D: .
J: TRBJ1-1
DNA: TGCGCCAGCAGCTTGTCGGGCGGGAGCACTGAAGCTTTCTTT
CDR3: CASSLSGGSTEAFF